These 6 T cell receptor beta chains came from one sample sequenced in a study of blood T cell repertoires in COVID-19 (dated by TCRdb to the early 2020s). The library was built by means of the immunoSEQ multiplex PCR assay. TCRdb took over this immuneACCESS table, retaining in-frame rearrangements with V and J assigned. Such tables are incomplete; in checked studies, under half of the missing clones stem from an unresolved V gene, and the remainder is unexplained. In this sample the table shows a few hundred thousand clones, around 90% of which occur a single time. The ten largest clones take up roughly 2.3% of the sample. Sequenced input: peripheral blood. These receptors all stem from a man aged 18 to 35 with active or convalescent COVID-19.

J is TRBJ1-2 and V is TRBV28; D not certain. Trimming removed 3 bases from V and 8 bases from J, with 10 bases in between. Germline lookup yields CDR1 MDHEN and CDR2 SYDVKM. This CDR3 is built from 12 residues. The CDR3 region is CASSFTVGGYTF. CDR3 DNA: TGTGCCAGCAGTTTTACAGTTGGCGGCTACACCTTC.

The V gene is TRBV4-3, the J gene TRBJ1-2, with D perhaps matching TRBD1 (6 bases). CDR3 length equals 18 residues. Germline loops: CDR1 LGHNA, CDR2 YSLEER. V shed 2 bases and J shed 0 bases, with 19 bases lying between them. Written as DNA, the CDR3 is TGCGCCAGCAGCCAATTGCCTCCTCGACAGGAAACTAACTATGGCTACACCTTC. It is translated as CASSQLPPRQETNYGYTF.

J is TRBJ2-7 and V is TRBV6-6, with D perhaps matching TRBD1 (6 bases). V shed 6 bases and J shed 6 bases, with 15 bases lying between them. The CDR3 length is 13 residues. CDR1 and CDR2 from the germline V gene are MNHNY and SVGAGI (reference sequence). For the CDR3, the DNA is TGTGCCAGCAGACAACAGGGATTCGGCGAGCAGTACTTC. Translated, it gives CASRQQGFGEQYF.

The rearrangement uses TRBV4-1 and TRBJ2-3, with D perhaps matching TRBD2 (5 bases). Germline V gene lookup returns CDR1 MGHRA and CDR2 YSYEKL. The CDR3 extends over 17 amino acids. Trimming took off 4 bases at V and 2 bases at J, with 19 bases between the two ends. CDR3 sequence reads: CASSRMVGADNTDTQYF. The CDR3 coding sequence is TGCGCCAGCAGCCGTATGGTCGGAGCGGATAACACAGATACGCAGTATTTT.

J is TRBJ2-7 and V is TRBV5-4; TRBD1 matches at 9 bases. The CDR3 consists of 11 residues. J was trimmed by 10 bases and V by 3 bases; bases with no gene match: 2. Germline values: CDR1 SGHNT, CDR2 YYREEE (reference sequence). The CDR3 spells CASSSGQGQYF. CDR3 DNA: TGTGCCAGCAGCTCGGGACAGGGTCAGTACTTC.

V gene TRBV27 combines with J gene TRBJ2-3; 10 bases match TRBD2. CDR1 and CDR2 (germline): MNHEY, SMNVEV (reference sequence). Trimming at V came to 2 bases and at J to 2 bases, leaving 4 bases not matched to a gene. The CDR3 covers 16 residues. The chain's CDR3 is CASSLGGTSATDTQYF. The CDR3 DNA reads as TGTGCCAGCAGTTTAGGGGGGACTAGCGCCACAGATACGCAGTATTTT.